Sequencing of this T cell receptor beta chain was carried out in a study of T cell repertoires in cytomegalovirus infection. At the level of the study: Based on public TCR beta signatures, there were indications of CMV infection and of a matching HLA type.

Study-level findings and limits: It was HLA-C-restricted CMV-specific TCR beta clonotypes that dominated the response ex vivo.

This clonotype has just a few counts. No antigen is known for it. TCRdb passed the reads through MiXCR, listing each CDR3 protein once. The table has about 150,000 distinct CDR3 sequences, over 25% seen once. V shed 6 bases and J 1 base; nucleotides not matched to a gene: 8. The CDR3 contains 15 residues. Looked up from germline, CDR1 is MNHNS and CDR2 is SASEGT. Source: CD8+ T cells from cultured PBMCs, taken from culture after CMV antigen stimulation. The TCR was taken from a human donor in good health (CMV status not recorded). Some clones in this sample may be carry-over from other donors' samples. This chain uses TRBV6-1 with TRBJ2-7; 8 bases are shared with TRBD1. CDR3 in DNA: TGTGCCAGCAGCCCCCGGGACAGGTGTTCCTACGAGCAGTACTTC. It yields the protein CASSPRDRCSYEQYF.